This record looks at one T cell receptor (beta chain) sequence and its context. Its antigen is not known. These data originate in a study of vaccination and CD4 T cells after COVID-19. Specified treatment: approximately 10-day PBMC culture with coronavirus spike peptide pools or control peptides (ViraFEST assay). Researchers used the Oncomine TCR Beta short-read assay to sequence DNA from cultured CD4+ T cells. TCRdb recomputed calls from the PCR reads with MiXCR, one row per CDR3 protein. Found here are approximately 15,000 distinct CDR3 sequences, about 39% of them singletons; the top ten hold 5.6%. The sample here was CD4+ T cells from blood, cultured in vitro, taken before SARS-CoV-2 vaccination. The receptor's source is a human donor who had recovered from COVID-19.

As DNA, the CDR3 is TGTGCCAGCAACTCGAGACGGGAGTCGAACACTGAAGCTTTCTTT. It codes for CASNSRRESNTEAFF. V usage is TRBV7-8 and J usage is TRBJ1-1; D gene ambiguous. The CDR3 length is 15 residues. Per germline, CDR1 SGHVS and CDR2 FQNEAQ. V lost 7 bases and J 1 base, leaving 16 bases between the germline ends.